These 24 T cell receptor beta chains share one sample of origin, sequenced in a study of shared clonotypes between healthy human individuals. Sequenced by immunoSEQ multiplex PCR; TCRdb stores in-frame clones only, minus some. The sample holds 600,000 to 750,000 clones, 72% seen once. The sequenced sample consisted of memory CD4+ T cells sorted from blood. Subset described: CD45RA-negative fraction. The origin of the receptors is a woman in her 30s in good health.

The chain couples TRBV6-1 to TRBJ2-7; D is perhaps TRBD1 (5 bases). The CDR3 is 14 residues long. Trimming shortened V by 2 bases and J by 0 bases, and 8 bases separated the two germline ends. Germline V gene data show CDR1 as MNHNS and CDR2 as SASEGT. For the CDR3, the DNA is TGTGCCAGCAGTGAATTTCAGGGCTCCTACGAGCAGTACTTC. Protein sequence: CASSEFQGSYEQYF.

Concerning this clone itself: The same CDR3 is also encoded by other DNA sequences in this sample. The CDR3 DNA reads TGTGCCAGCAGTGAATCTAGCTACGAGCAGTACTTC. It yields the protein CASSESSYEQYF. V and J are TRBV6-1 and TRBJ2-7; D remains ambiguous. Deletions cut 2 bases from V and 3 bases from J, with 5 bases between. The CDR3 runs to 12 residues. CDR1 is MNHNS and CDR2 is SASEGT in the germline V gene.

This rearrangement joins TRBV18 to TRBJ1-1; 9 bases fit TRBD1. Germline V gene data show CDR1 as KGHSH and CDR2 as LQKENI. The length of the CDR3 is 14 residues. Losses at the gene ends were 6 bases for V and 8 bases for J; bases not matched to a gene: 10. The DNA of the CDR3 is TGTGCCAGCTCGGAACAGGGGGCCGCCGAGGAAGCTTTCTTT. It encodes CASSEQGAAEEAFF.

The V gene is TRBV10-1, the J gene TRBJ2-5; D possibly corresponds to TRBD2 (6 bases). V was shortened by 4 bases and J by 7 bases, with 16 bases between the two germline ends. CDR1 WNHNN and CDR2 SYGVQD come from the germline V gene (reference sequence). This CDR3 has 14 amino acids. The CDR3 reads CASSASILGGTQYF. Here the CDR3 DNA reads TGCGCCAGCAGTGCCAGTATTCTGGGGGGGACCCAGTACTTC.

V is TRBV6-8 and J is TRBJ2-3; D may match TRBD1 or TRBD2 (6 bases each). Trimming left V 6 bases short and J 2 bases short, with 9 bases between. The germline V gene encodes CDR1 MNHGY and CDR2 SAAAGT. The CDR3 runs 13 residues. CDR3 sequence: CASRGGSTDTQYF. The CDR3 region has the DNA TGTGCCAGCAGGGGGGGCTCCACAGATACGCAGTATTTT.

The count of this clone is one. This chain uses TRBV9 with TRBJ2-3; the D is unclear. The V end lost 0 bases, the J end lost 5 bases, and 10 bases lay between the germline ends. Germline-derived CDR1 and CDR2 are SGDLS and YYNGEE. The CDR3 totals 14 residues. The CDR3 protein is CASSVVAKGDTQYF. DNA for the CDR3: TGTGCCAGCAGCGTAGTGGCTAAGGGAGATACGCAGTATTTT. Drawing the rest from reference TRBV9 and TRBJ2-3, the complete variable domain is DSGVTQTPKHLITATGQRVTLRCSPRSGDLSVYWYQQSLDQGLQFLIQYYNGEERAKGNILERFSAQQFPDLHSELNLSSLELGDSALYFCASSVVAKGDTQYFGPGTRLTVL.

This clone was seen a handful of times. The J gene is TRBJ1-5, the V gene TRBV6-5; D gene uncertain. Deletions cut 4 bases from V and 0 bases from J, with 10 bases between. Germline V CDR1 and CDR2: MNHEY, SVGAGI. This CDR3 region has 15 residues. The CDR3: CASSFDGNSNQPQHF. CDR3 DNA sequence: TGTGCCAGCAGTTTCGACGGTAATAGCAATCAGCCCCAGCATTTT.

The CDR3 spells CASRPIGEPQYF. CDR3 coding DNA: TGTGCCAGCAGGCCTATTGGGGAGCCCCAGTACTTC. The chain links TRBV28 to TRBJ2-5; maybe TRBD2 (5 bases). This CDR3 comprises 12 residues. The germline V and J ends were trimmed by 6 bases and 9 bases, with 14 bases remaining between them. Germline V gene sequence: CDR1 MDHEN, CDR2 SYDVKM.

This clone was picked up many times. The chain employs TRBV5-4 and TRBJ1-1; tentative D call: TRBD1 (6 bases). The CDR3 consists of 14 residues. CDR1 and CDR2 (germline): SGHNT, YYREEE (reference sequence). V lost 7 bases and J lost 3, with 16 bases in between. CDR3 in DNA: TGTGCCAGCGGTGTCCGGGGGCGGGACACTGAAGCTTTCTTT. Translation: CASGVRGRDTEAFF.

The chain joins TRBV11-2 to TRBJ2-5; the match to TRBD1 covers 8 bases. CDR1 and CDR2 from the germline V gene are SGHAT and FQNNGV. The CDR3 consists of 15 residues. Trimming took 5 bases from V and 4 from J; bases not matched to a gene: 9. The CDR3 spells CASSQGADRRETQYF. CDR3 nucleotides: TGTGCCAGCAGCCAGGGGGCCGATCGCAGAGAGACCCAGTACTTC.

CDR3 nucleotide sequence: TGTGCCAGCGTATCGGGACAGGGTTTATACAATGAGCAGTTCTTC. Encoded protein: CASVSGQGLYNEQFF. This chain joins TRBV19 and TRBJ2-1, with 9 bases aligning to TRBD1. The J segment lost 4 bases and the V segment lost 9 bases, leaving 10 bases of the junction unmatched. The CDR3 is 15 residues long. The germline V gene has CDR1 LNHDA and CDR2 SQIVND (reference sequence).

The V call is TRBV4-1, the J call TRBJ1-5; weak D call: TRBD1 (5 bases). With 0 bases removed from V and 5 bases from J, the gap between germline ends came to 14 bases. This CDR3 region has 16 residues. Germline lookup yields CDR1 MGHRA and CDR2 YSYEKL. As DNA, the CDR3 is TGCGCCAGCAGCCAAGACGAAGACAGAGTAGATCAGCCCCAGCATTTT. Translated: CASSQDEDRVDQPQHF.

The chain combines TRBV5-1 with TRBJ2-2; D unclear. The CDR3 extends over 12 amino acids. Germline CDR1 and CDR2: SGHRS and YFSETQ. Trimming removed 3 bases at V and 0 bases at J, with 0 bases between. CDR3 DNA sequence: TGCGCCAGCAGCTCGAACACCGGGGAGCTGTTTTTT. Encoded protein: CASSSNTGELFF.

Ten or more counts support this clone. This chain uses TRBV28 with TRBJ1-2; D is possibly TRBD1 (6 bases). Per germline, CDR1 MDHEN and CDR2 SYDVKM. Between the trimmed V and J ends, which lost 10 bases and 2 bases, there was a span of 23 bases. The CDR3 runs 16 residues. CDR3 nucleotide sequence: TGTGCCACCGCGTCCCCGGGGGGACAAAGGAACTATGGCTACACCTTC. It yields the protein CATASPGGQRNYGYTF.

The chain carries TRBV5-6 and TRBJ2-1; 13 nucleotides line up with TRBD2. CDR1 and CDR2 (germline): SGHDT, YYEEEE. Trimming removed 4 bases from V and 7 bases from J; junction bases left unmatched: 5. The CDR3 is 15 residues long. CDR3 DNA: TGTGCCAGCAGCCGCAGGACTAGCGGGAGTAATGAGCAGTTCTTC. This gives the protein CASSRRTSGSNEQFF.

There are many counts of this clone. The chain links TRBV25-1 to TRBJ2-1, with 9 bases identical to TRBD2. Germline CDR1 MGHDK, CDR2 SYGVNS. CDR3 length: 17 amino acids. The V gene end was trimmed by 4 bases and the J gene end by 5 bases; junction bases not matched to a gene: 12. The CDR3 sequence: CASSASPTSGPHNEQFF. DNA of the CDR3: TGTGCCAGCAGTGCCTCACCTACTAGCGGGCCACACAATGAGCAGTTCTTC.

CDR3 sequence: CASSQEQLVYNEQFF. The CDR3 nucleotides read TGCGCCAGCAGCCAAGAGCAGTTGGTCTACAATGAGCAGTTCTTC. The rearrangement joins TRBV4-1 to TRBJ2-1; D not resolved. This CDR3 region has 15 residues. Trimming pared 0 bases from V and 3 bases from J, leaving 9 bases between. Germline V gives CDR1 MGHRA, CDR2 YSYEKL.

The chain uses TRBV2 and TRBJ1-3; a possible D gene is TRBD1 (5 bases). The CDR3 is 12 amino acids. Germline V CDR1 and CDR2: SNHLY, FYNNEI. V shed 4 bases and J shed 4 bases, with 5 bases lying between them. The CDR3 is CASSAGGNTIYF. In nucleotides, the CDR3 is TGTGCCAGCAGTGCAGGGGGAAACACCATATATTTT.

Only a few counts were recorded for this clone. The chain links TRBV20-1 to TRBJ2-1; D not certain. This CDR3 has 11 residues. Germline assignment: CDR1 DFQATT and CDR2 SNEGSKA (reference sequence). Trimming cost V 6 bases and J 9 bases, with 12 bases left between them. CDR3 DNA sequence: TGCAGTGCCCCTCTACTGCTTGAGCAGTTCTTC. Protein product: CSAPLLLEQFF.

This clone was recorded once. The V and J genes are TRBV5-1 and TRBJ1-1, with D unresolved. The CDR3 runs 13 residues. Germline V gene sequence: CDR1 SGHRS, CDR2 YFSETQ. Trimming took 1 base from V and 0 from J, leaving 4 bases between them. CDR3 bases: TGCGCCAGCAGCTTGTTTTTGAACACTGAAGCTTTCTTT. Translation: CASSLFLNTEAFF.

V is TRBV2 and J is TRBJ1-5; 10 bases match TRBD1. The germline V gene has CDR1 SNHLY and CDR2 FYNNEI. J gave up 7 bases and V 4 bases, and 7 bases lay outside the gene matches. CDR3 length: 15 residues. The CDR3 loop reads CASSVRDRGDQPQHF. The CDR3 region has the DNA TGTGCCAGCAGTGTCCGGGACAGGGGTGACCAGCCCCAGCATTTT.

Comment on this clone: Other DNA sequences in this sample translate to the same CDR3. The chain is built from TRBV5-1 and TRBJ1-2; 7 bases map to TRBD1. CDR3 size: 14 residues. Per the germline V gene, CDR1 is SGHRS and CDR2 is YFSETQ. Trimming took 0 bases from V and 3 from J; bases not matched to a gene: 2. CDR3 DNA sequence: TGCGCCAGCAGCTTGGCAGGGGGGGACTATGGCTACACCTTC. Protein: CASSLAGGDYGYTF.

The chain recombines TRBV5-5 with TRBJ1-2; 8 positions agree with TRBD1. The germline V gene has CDR1 SGHKS and CDR2 YYEKEE (reference sequence). J lost 4 bases, V lost 4 bases, and 3 bases had no gene match. The CDR3 runs 13 residues. Here the CDR3 reads CASSPDRGYGYTF. CDR3 in DNA: TGTGCCAGCAGCCCTGACAGGGGCTATGGCTACACCTTC.

The chain couples TRBV14 to TRBJ2-3, with 15 bases matching TRBD2. This CDR3 spans 20 amino acids. V dropped 0 bases and J dropped 6; count of bases not matched to a gene: 13. Germline V gene lookup returns CDR1 SGHDN and CDR2 FVKESK. The CDR3 DNA reads as TGTGCCAGCAGCCAAGATCGGATTCGGACTAGCGGGAGGGCAGTGGATACGCAGTATTTT. Amino acids: CASSQDRIRTSGRAVDTQYF.